This is a list of T cell receptor beta chains from one sample in a study of blood T cell repertoires in COVID-19. The data were produced by immunoSEQ multiplex PCR, yet TCRdb's version contains in-frame clones alone and is incomplete. The sample lists some 70,000 clones, roughly 80% occurring once. Sequences were obtained from peripheral blood. These receptor sequences come from a woman in her seventies with acute or convalescent COVID-19. CDR3s include the opening cysteine and the closing phenylalanine or tryptophan. The D gene is left open where the match is weak. Clone size is given for some rows only: seen once, a few or many times, or a class if the clone is expanded.

d_call,j_call,clone_size,v_call,cdr3_nt,cdr3_aa
-,TRBJ1-1,-,TRBV28,TGTGCCAGCATCAAACAACCTAACACTGAAGCTTTCTTT,CASIKQPNTEAFF
-,TRBJ2-3,-,TRBV28,TGTGCCAGCAGTTTACCCCTAGGAAGGACAGATACGCAGTATTTT,CASSLPLGRTDTQYF
-,TRBJ2-5,-,TRBV6-4,TGTGCCAGCAGTGGCCGCGGCCAAGAGACCCAGTACTTC,CASSGRGQETQYF
TRBD1,TRBJ2-7,-,TRBV6-5,TGTGCCAGCAGTTTGATGACAGGGGCTTCCTACGAGCAGTACTTC,CASSLMTGASYEQYF
TRBD1,TRBJ1-1,once,TRBV4-1,TGCGCCAGCAGCCCGACAGGGGCGAACACTGAAGCTTTCTTT,CASSPTGANTEAFF
-,TRBJ1-4,-,TRBV21-1,TGTGCCAGCAGCTTCCGGGACACCTCCTCCCCAACTAATGAAAAACTGTTTTTT,CASSFRDTSSPTNEKLFF
TRBD1,TRBJ2-7,-,TRBV18,TGTGCCAGCTCACCGGTGACAGGGGGACGCGAGCAGTACTTC,CASSPVTGGREQYF
TRBD2,TRBJ2-7,-,TRBV4-1,TGCGCCAGCCTGGGACTAGCGGGACCTACCGGGGAGTACTTC,CASLGLAGPTGEYF
-,TRBJ1-2,-,TRBV27,TGTGCCAGCAGTCCGAAGCCCGGGGGCTATGGCTACACCTTC,CASSPKPGGYGYTF
-,TRBJ1-6,-,TRBV5-5,TGTGCCAGCAGCTTGGGGGGGCATTCACCCCTCCACTTT,CASSLGGHSPLHF
TRBD1,TRBJ2-5,-,TRBV7-8,TGTGCCAGCAGCCCGCGACAGGGGCAGACCCAGTACTTC,CASSPRQGQTQYF
-,TRBJ2-7,-,TRBV28,TGTGCCAGCACGCCCGTGCAGTCCTACGAGCAGTACTTC,CASTPVQSYEQYF
-,TRBJ2-7,-,TRBV27,TGTGCCAGCCGAAGGGAGCCCGCCTACGAGCAGTACTTC,CASRREPAYEQYF
TRBD1,TRBJ1-2,-,TRBV19,TGTGCCAGTAGTATCGTCCTCCTGACAGGGGATGGCTACACCTTC,CASSIVLLTGDGYTF
-,TRBJ2-3,once,TRBV15,TGTGCCACCAGCAGAGATCTGGGGGCCCAAACGCAGTATTTT,CATSRDLGAQTQYF
-,TRBJ2-7,-,TRBV15,TGTGCCACCAGCCTCACCACAGGGCCCTACGACGAGCAGTACTTC,CATSLTTGPYDEQYF
TRBD1,TRBJ1-6,-,TRBV27,TGTGCCAGCAGTTTAATAGGCCAGGGGGGTTCACCCCTCCACTTT,CASSLIGQGGSPLHF
TRBD1,TRBJ2-7,once,TRBV7-8,TGTGCCAGCAGTGACAGGGTATCCTACGAGCAGTACTTC,CASSDRVSYEQYF
-,TRBJ1-5,-,TRBV28,TGTGCCAGCAGTAATCGCCAGGGGAGCAATCAGCCCCAGCATTTT,CASSNRQGSNQPQHF
-,TRBJ1-1,-,TRBV7-3,TGTGCCAGCAGCCGGGACATGAACACTGAAGCTTTCTTT,CASSRDMNTEAFF
-,TRBJ1-2,once,TRBV24-1,TGTGCCACCCCGACGGGAGCAGGGCTTTGTAGTATTGGGGGCTACACCTTC,CATPTGAGLCSIGGYTF
TRBD2,TRBJ2-3,-,TRBV6-5,TGTGCCAGCCCGAGCAATAGCGGGAGGACCGATACGCAGTATTTT,CASPSNSGRTDTQYF
-,TRBJ1-4,once,TRBV5-1,TGCGCCAGCAGTCCGCGCGGGGGAGGGGAGGAAAAACTGTTTTTT,CASSPRGGGEEKLFF
-,TRBJ1-2,-,TRBV7-8,TGTGCCAGCAGTCAAGAGGTGACGACTAACTATGGCTACACCTTC,CASSQEVTTNYGYTF
-,TRBJ2-1,-,TRBV18,TGTGCCAGCTCACCACGGGACACGGCACCCGAGCAGTTCTTC,CASSPRDTAPEQFF
-,TRBJ2-1,-,TRBV5-8,TGTGCCAGCAGCTTGGTAGCGCAATCCTACAATGAGCAGTTCTTC,CASSLVAQSYNEQFF
TRBD2,TRBJ2-3,-,TRBV28,TGTGCCAGCAGTCAAAATCTAGCGGGAGGTCAGACGCAGTATTTT,CASSQNLAGGQTQYF
TRBD1,TRBJ2-7,-,TRBV9,TGTGCCAGCAGCGTAGAGACAGGGGGTTACGAGCAGTACTTC,CASSVETGGYEQYF
TRBD1,TRBJ1-2,-,TRBV5-6,TGTGCCAGCAGCGTGGACAGGGGCGAGGTTGGCTACACCTTC,CASSVDRGEVGYTF
TRBD1,TRBJ1-3,once,TRBV5-1,TGCGCCAGCAGCTTGGACAGGGGTAAATCTGGAAACACCATATATTTT,CASSLDRGKSGNTIYF
TRBD1,TRBJ1-1,-,TRBV6-5,TGTGCCAGCAGTTACTTTCCGACCAGGGGGTGGCCTGAAGCTTTCTTT,CASSYFPTRGWPEAFF
-,TRBJ2-2,-,TRBV6-5,TGTGCCCGAGGAGACACCGGGGAGCTGTTTTTT,CARGDTGELFF
-,TRBJ1-5,-,TRBV14,TGTGCCAGCAGCCAGGGCCCAAATCAGCCCCAGCATTTT,CASSQGPNQPQHF
TRBD1,TRBJ1-2,-,TRBV11-2,TGTGCCAGCAGGGGACAGGGGTTAGTAGATGGCTACACCTTC,CASRGQGLVDGYTF
-,TRBJ2-3,-,TRBV6-2/TRBV6-3,TGTGCCAGCAGTTATTCTAGTCGAACAGATACGCAGTATTTT,CASSYSSRTDTQYF
-,TRBJ1-1,-,TRBV11-2,TGTGCCAGCAGCCCCCAAGGAGGGATGAACACTGAAGCTTTCTTT,CASSPQGGMNTEAFF